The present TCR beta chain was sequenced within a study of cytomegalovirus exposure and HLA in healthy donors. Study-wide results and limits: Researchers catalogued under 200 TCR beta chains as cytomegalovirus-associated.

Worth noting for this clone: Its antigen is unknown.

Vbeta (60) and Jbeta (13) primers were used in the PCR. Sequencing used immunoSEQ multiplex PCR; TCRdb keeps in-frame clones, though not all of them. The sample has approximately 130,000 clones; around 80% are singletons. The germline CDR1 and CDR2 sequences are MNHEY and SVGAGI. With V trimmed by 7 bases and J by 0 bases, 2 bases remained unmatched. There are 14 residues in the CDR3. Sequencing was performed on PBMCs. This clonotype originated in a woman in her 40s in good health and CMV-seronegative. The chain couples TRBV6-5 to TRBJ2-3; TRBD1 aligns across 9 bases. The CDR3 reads CASIDRGSTDTQYF. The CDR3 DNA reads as TGTGCCAGCATTGACAGGGGGAGCACAGATACGCAGTATTTT.